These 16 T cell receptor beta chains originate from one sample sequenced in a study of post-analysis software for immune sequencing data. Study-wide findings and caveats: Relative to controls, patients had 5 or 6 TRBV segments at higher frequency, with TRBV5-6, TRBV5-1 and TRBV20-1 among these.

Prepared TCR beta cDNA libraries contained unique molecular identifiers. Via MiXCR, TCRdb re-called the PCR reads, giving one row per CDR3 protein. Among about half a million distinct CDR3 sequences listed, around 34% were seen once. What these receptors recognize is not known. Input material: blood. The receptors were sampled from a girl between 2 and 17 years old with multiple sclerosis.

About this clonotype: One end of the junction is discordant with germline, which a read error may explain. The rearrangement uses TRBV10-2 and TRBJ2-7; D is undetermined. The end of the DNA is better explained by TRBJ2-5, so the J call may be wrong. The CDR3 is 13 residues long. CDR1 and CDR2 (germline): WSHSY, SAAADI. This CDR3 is CACSGVRVETQYF. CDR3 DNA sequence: TGCGCCTGCAGTGGTGTTAGGGTAGAGACCCAGTACTTC.

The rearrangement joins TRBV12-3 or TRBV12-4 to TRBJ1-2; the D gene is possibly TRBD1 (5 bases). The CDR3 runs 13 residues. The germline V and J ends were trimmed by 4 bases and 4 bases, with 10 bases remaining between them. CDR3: CASSSDSRYGYTF. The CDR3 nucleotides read TGTGCCAGCAGTTCAGACAGTCGCTATGGCTACACCTTC.

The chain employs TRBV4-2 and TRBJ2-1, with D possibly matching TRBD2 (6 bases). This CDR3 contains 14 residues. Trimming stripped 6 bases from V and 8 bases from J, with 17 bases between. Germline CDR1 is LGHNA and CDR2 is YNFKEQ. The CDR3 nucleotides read TGTGCCAGCAGACCCTTAACGGGGGACGATGAGCAGTTCTTC. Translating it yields CASRPLTGDDEQFF.

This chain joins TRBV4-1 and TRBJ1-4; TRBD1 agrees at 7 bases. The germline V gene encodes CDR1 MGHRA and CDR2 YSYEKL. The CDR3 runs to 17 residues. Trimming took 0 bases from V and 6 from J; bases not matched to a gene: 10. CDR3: CASSQEGGAGSDEKLFF. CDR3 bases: TGCGCCAGCAGCCAAGAAGGGGGCGCAGGCTCCGATGAAAAACTGTTTTTT.

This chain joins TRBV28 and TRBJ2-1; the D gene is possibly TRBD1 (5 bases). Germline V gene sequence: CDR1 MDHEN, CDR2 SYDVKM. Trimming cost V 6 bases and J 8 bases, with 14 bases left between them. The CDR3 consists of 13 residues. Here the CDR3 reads CASSLTWGYEQFF. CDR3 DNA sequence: TGTGCCAGCAGCCTGACCTGGGGCTATGAGCAGTTCTTC.

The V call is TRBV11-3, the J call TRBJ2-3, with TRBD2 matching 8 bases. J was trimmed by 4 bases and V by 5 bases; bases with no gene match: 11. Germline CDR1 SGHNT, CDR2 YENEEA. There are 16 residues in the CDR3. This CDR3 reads CASSPGAAGDADTQYF. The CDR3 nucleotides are TGTGCCAGCAGCCCAGGCGCAGCGGGGGACGCAGATACGCAGTATTTT.

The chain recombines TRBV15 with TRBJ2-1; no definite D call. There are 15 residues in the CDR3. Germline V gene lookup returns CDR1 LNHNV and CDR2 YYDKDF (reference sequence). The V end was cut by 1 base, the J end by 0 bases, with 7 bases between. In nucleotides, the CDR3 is TGTGCCACCAGCAGAGGAGGAAGCTCCTACAATGAGCAGTTCTTC. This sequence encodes CATSRGGSSYNEQFF.

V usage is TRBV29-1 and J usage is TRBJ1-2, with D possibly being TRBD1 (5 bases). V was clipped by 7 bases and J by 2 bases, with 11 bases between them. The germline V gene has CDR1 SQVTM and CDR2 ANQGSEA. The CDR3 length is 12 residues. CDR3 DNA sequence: TGCAGCGCCGGGGGGACGAACTATGGCTACACCTTC. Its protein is CSAGGTNYGYTF.

CDR3 loop: CSARPRGSQETQYF. The CDR3 DNA is TGCAGTGCTAGGCCGCGGGGCTCCCAAGAGACCCAGTACTTC. The genes are TRBV20-1 and TRBJ2-5, with a weak D call TRBD2 (6 bases). Trimming removed 3 bases from V and 1 base from J, with 12 bases in between. Germline loops: CDR1 DFQATT, CDR2 SNEGSKA (reference sequence). The CDR3 covers 14 residues.

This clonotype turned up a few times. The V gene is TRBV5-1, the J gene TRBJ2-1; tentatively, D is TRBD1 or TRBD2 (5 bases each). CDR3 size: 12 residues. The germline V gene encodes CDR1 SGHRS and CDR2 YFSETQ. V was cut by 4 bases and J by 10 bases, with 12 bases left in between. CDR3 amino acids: CASSDPGREQFF. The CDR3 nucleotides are TGCGCCAGCAGCGATCCGGGACGCGAGCAGTTCTTC.

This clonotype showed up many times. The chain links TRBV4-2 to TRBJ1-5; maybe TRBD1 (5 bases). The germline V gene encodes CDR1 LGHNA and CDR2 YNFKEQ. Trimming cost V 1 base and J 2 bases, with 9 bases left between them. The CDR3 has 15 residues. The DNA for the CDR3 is TGTGCCAGCAGCCAAGGAGGGGCCGGCAATCAGCCCCAGCATTTT. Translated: CASSQGGAGNQPQHF.

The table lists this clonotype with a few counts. CDR3 sequence (DNA): TGCGCCAGCAGCCAACTAACAGGGCCCTACGAGCAGTACTTC. Protein: CASSQLTGPYEQYF. The genes are TRBV4-1 and TRBJ2-7; D possibly corresponds to TRBD1 (6 bases). The CDR3 is 14 amino acids. CDR1 and CDR2 (germline): MGHRA, YSYEKL. Between the trimmed V and J ends, which lost 2 bases and 2 bases, there was a span of 10 bases.

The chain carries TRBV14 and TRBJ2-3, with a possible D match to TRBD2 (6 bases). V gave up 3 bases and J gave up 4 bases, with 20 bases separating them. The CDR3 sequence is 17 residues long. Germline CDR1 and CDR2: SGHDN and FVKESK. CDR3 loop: CASSHGTLYVRADTQYF. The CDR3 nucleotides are TGTGCCAGCAGCCACGGGACTTTGTACGTGAGGGCAGATACGCAGTATTTT. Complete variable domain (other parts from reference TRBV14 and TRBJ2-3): EAGVTQFPSHSVIEKGQTVTLRCDPISGHDNLYWYRRVMGKEIKFLLHFVKESKQDESGMPNNRFLAERTGGTYSTLKVQPAELEDSGVYFCASSHGTLYVRADTQYFGPGTRLTVL.

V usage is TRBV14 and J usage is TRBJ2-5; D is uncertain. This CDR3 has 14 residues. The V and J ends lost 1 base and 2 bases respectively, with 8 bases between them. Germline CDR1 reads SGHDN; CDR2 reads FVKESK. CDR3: CASSQGGRQETQYF. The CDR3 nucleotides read TGTGCCAGCAGCCAAGGTGGCAGACAAGAGACCCAGTACTTC.

In DNA, the CDR3 is TGTGCCAGCAGCTTAGCTCAAGTCACAGATACGCAGTATTTT. Translating it yields CASSLAQVTDTQYF. The chain couples TRBV7-3 to TRBJ2-3; the D is unclear. Germline lookup yields CDR1 SGHTA and CDR2 FQGTGA. CDR3 length equals 14 residues. Between the trimmed V and J ends, which lost 2 bases and 2 bases, there was a span of 8 bases.

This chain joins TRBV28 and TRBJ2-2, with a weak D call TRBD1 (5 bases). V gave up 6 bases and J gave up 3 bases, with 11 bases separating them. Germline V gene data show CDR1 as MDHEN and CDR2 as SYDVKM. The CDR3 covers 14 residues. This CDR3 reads CASSQRGYTGELFF. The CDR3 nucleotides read TGTGCCAGCAGCCAAAGGGGTTACACCGGGGAGCTGTTTTTT.